These 10 T cell receptor beta chains share one sample of origin, sequenced in a study of shared clonotypes between healthy human individuals. As defined, naive CD8 cells were CD45RO-negative and positively selected for CCR7, with terminally differentiated effector memory CD45RA+ cells excluded. The data were produced by immunoSEQ multiplex PCR, yet TCRdb's version contains in-frame clones alone and is incomplete. The repertoire holds hundreds of thousands of clones, with around 95% as singletons. The sequenced material came from naive CD8+ T cells sorted from blood. The source of these receptors is a woman aged 25 to 45 in good health.

V and J are TRBV7-9 and TRBJ2-7; D is uncertain. CDR1 SEHNR and CDR2 FQNEAQ come from the germline V gene (reference sequence). The CDR3 contains 13 residues. V lost 5 bases to trimming and J lost 4 bases, with 12 bases between them. In DNA, the CDR3 is TGTGCCAGCAGCAGTGGCAGCCCTTACGAGCAGTACTTC. Amino acid sequence: CASSSGSPYEQYF.

This chain's CDR3 is CASSMTSGVYEQYF. The CDR3 DNA reads as TGTGCCAGTAGTATGACTAGCGGGGTATACGAGCAGTACTTC. The V and J genes are TRBV19 and TRBJ2-5, with 11 positions matching TRBD2. The DNA end favors TRBJ2-7, so the J call may be wrong. The CDR3 has 14 residues. Germline V CDR1 and CDR2: LNHDA, SQIVND (reference sequence).

This clone was seen once. The rearrangement joins TRBV19 to TRBJ2-5, with TRBD2 as a possible D gene (6 bases). Trimming stripped 0 bases from V and 5 bases from J, with 16 bases between. The CDR3 sequence is 16 residues long. Germline CDR1 is LNHDA and CDR2 is SQIVND (reference sequence). The CDR3 sequence is CASSIDREAGLETQYF. For the CDR3, the DNA is TGTGCCAGTAGTATAGATCGCGAGGCGGGGTTGGAGACCCAGTACTTC.

As for this clone: This sample includes further DNA sequences coding for the same CDR3. The J gene is TRBJ2-7, the V gene TRBV10-1; 7 nucleotides line up with TRBD1. CDR1 is WNHNN, CDR2 SYGVQD, per germline (reference sequence). There are 15 residues in the CDR3. Trimming removed 0 bases from V and 2 bases from J; junction bases left unmatched: 4. The CDR3 is CASSESSGGPYEQYF. The CDR3 DNA is TGCGCCAGCAGTGAGTCGTCAGGGGGACCCTACGAGCAGTACTTC.

The genes are TRBV19 and TRBJ2-7; 7 bases align to TRBD2. This CDR3 is 14 amino acids long. The trim removed 3 bases at V and 0 bases at J, leaving 2 bases unmatched. Per the germline V gene, CDR1 is LNHDA and CDR2 is SQIVND (reference sequence). CDR3 sequence (DNA): TGTGCCAGTAGTATGGGCGGGGGCTCCTACGAGCAGTACTTC. Translation gives CASSMGGGSYEQYF.

The rearrangement uses TRBV9 and TRBJ2-7; TRBD1 matches at 8 bases. CDR3 length: 16 amino acids. From germline, CDR1 is SGDLS and CDR2 YYNGEE. After removal of 0 bases from V and 4 bases from J, the junction contained 9 bases not matched to a gene. CDR3 protein: CASSVDRGGTGYEQYF. For the CDR3, the DNA is TGTGCCAGCAGCGTAGACAGAGGAGGGACAGGATACGAGCAGTACTTC.

The chain carries TRBV4-1 and TRBJ2-2; D not certain. The CDR3 consists of 15 residues. Germline CDR1 is MGHRA and CDR2 is YSYEKL. V was cut by 1 base and J by 4 bases, with 10 bases left in between. The CDR3 coding sequence is TGCGCCAGCAGCCAAGGGGTGCGTAGCACCGGGGAGCTGTTTTTT. Translated, it gives CASSQGVRSTGELFF.

This chain links TRBV10-3 with TRBJ1-5; 7 positions agree with TRBD1. The germline V gene encodes CDR1 ENHRY and CDR2 SYGVKD. V shed 0 bases and J 7 bases; nucleotides not matched to a gene: 3. The CDR3 runs to 14 residues. The CDR3 DNA reads as TGTGCCATCAGTGAGTCTGACAGGGACCAGCCCCAGCATTTT. It yields the protein CAISESDRDQPQHF.

The V gene is TRBV7-8, the J gene TRBJ1-1; TRBD1 matches at 10 bases. The CDR3 covers 14 residues. V dropped 1 base and J dropped 6; count of bases not matched to a gene: 2. Germline loops: CDR1 SGHVS, CDR2 FQNEAQ. CDR3 sequence: CASSLVGTGAEAFF. The CDR3 coding sequence is TGTGCCAGCAGCTTAGTTGGGACAGGGGCTGAAGCTTTCTTT.

The chain carries TRBV7-6 and TRBJ2-3; 14 nucleotides match TRBD2. The junction had 11 bases not matched to a gene; V was cut back by 4 bases and J by 2 bases. CDR3 length: 19 residues. Germline values: CDR1 SGHVS, CDR2 FNYEAQ. CDR3 region: CASSWPGTSGRWSTDTQYF. In DNA form, the CDR3 reads TGTGCCAGCAGCTGGCCCGGGACTAGCGGGAGATGGTCCACAGATACGCAGTATTTT. Full variable domain (outside the CDR3, taken from reference TRBV7-6 and TRBJ2-3): GAGVSQSPRYKVTKRGQDVALRCDPISGHVSLYWYRQALGQGPEFLTYFNYEAQQDKSGLPNDRFSAERPEGSISTLTIQRTEQRDSAMYRCASSWPGTSGRWSTDTQYFGPGTRLTVL.